This T cell receptor beta chain stems from a study of OX40 agonist ivuxolimab in advanced cancers. The CDR3 loop spans 12 amino acids. V lost 11 bases, J lost 2 bases, and 12 bases lay in between. Germline lookup yields CDR1 MDHEN and CDR2 SYDVKM. TCRdb keeps only in-frame clones here, not all; method: immunoSEQ multiplex PCR. This sample yields around 15,000 clones, of which roughly 82% are seen a single time; around 29% belongs to the top ten. The sequencing here drew on CD4+ or CD8+ T cells sorted from blood, taken in a trial of the OX40 agonist ivuxolimab. This TCR was recovered from an adult with an advanced solid tumor such as melanoma, head and neck, liver or kidney cancer. The chain couples TRBV28 to TRBJ2-5; TRBD2 is a possible D gene (7 bases). CDR3 in amino acids: CAAGANQETQYF. In nucleotides, the CDR3 is TGTGCCGCGGGGGCGAATCAAGAGACCCAGTACTTC.